These 8 T cell receptor beta chains share one sample of origin, sequenced in a study of technical replicates of blood from a handful of donors. This table comes from immunoSEQ multiplex PCR, and its TCRdb copy is limited to in-frame clones, with some not included. The table has 83,000 or so clones, around 90% seen once; the top ten hold over 0.2%. Sequenced sample: T cells isolated from PBMCs. The receptors here all came from a human donor in good health.

This chain joins TRBV12-1 and TRBJ2-1; TRBD2, the D gene given by the table, was not confirmed from the DNA. TRBV12-1 is a pseudogene. The CDR3 covers 14 residues. CDR3 nucleotides: TGTGCCAGCAGCCCCCAGCGGAGGAACAATGAGCAGTTCTTC. This gives the protein CASSPQRRNNEQFF.

This clone is classed as medium-sized. The chain couples TRBV5-6 to TRBJ2-7; tentative D call: TRBD2 (5 bases). The CDR3 loop spans 13 amino acids. The V end was cut by 1 base, the J end by 2 bases, with 7 bases between. Germline V lookup: CDR1 SGHDT, CDR2 YYEEEE. CDR3 amino acids: CASSLSGTYEQYF. For the CDR3, the DNA is TGTGCCAGCAGCTTGAGCGGTACCTACGAGCAGTACTTC.

This chain uses TRBV2 with TRBJ1-5, with a possible D match to TRBD1 (6 bases). Trimming took 6 bases from V and 7 from J, leaving 10 bases between them. This CDR3 has 12 residues. The germline V gene encodes CDR1 SNHLY and CDR2 FYNNEI. The chain's CDR3 is CASRSGAQPQHF. CDR3 nucleotide sequence: TGTGCCAGCAGGTCAGGGGCCCAGCCCCAGCATTTT.

The chain links TRBV10-3 to TRBJ2-1; TRBD1 matches at 8 bases. Germline values: CDR1 ENHRY, CDR2 SYGVKD. V dropped 2 bases and J dropped 3; count of bases not matched to a gene: 0. The CDR3 runs to 14 residues. CDR3 in amino acids: CAISEGTGYNEQFF. As DNA, the CDR3 is TGTGCCATCAGTGAGGGGACAGGCTACAATGAGCAGTTCTTC.

This clone was observed once. The rearrangement uses TRBV2 and TRBJ2-3; perhaps TRBD1 as D (6 bases). CDR3 length: 14 residues. The V gene's germline CDR1 is SNHLY and CDR2 FYNNEI. Between the trimmed V and J ends, which lost 8 bases and 3 bases, there was a span of 15 bases. The CDR3 coding sequence is TGTGCCAGCCTCGACAGGTTACTAACAGATACGCAGTATTTT. Translated, it gives CASLDRLLTDTQYF. Complete variable domain (other parts from reference TRBV2 and TRBJ2-3): EPEVTQTPSHQVTQMGQEVILRCVPISNHLYFYWYRQILGQKVEFLVSFYNNEISEKSEIFDDQFSVERPDGSNFTLKIRSTKLEDSAMYFCASLDRLLTDTQYFGPGTRLTVL.

The chain joins TRBV7-9 to TRBJ2-4; TRBD1 might be the D (6 bases). Germline V gene lookup returns CDR1 SEHNR and CDR2 FQNEAQ (reference sequence). The V and J ends lost 4 bases and 1 base respectively, with 14 bases between them. The CDR3 length is 16 residues. Written as DNA, the CDR3 is TGTGCCAGCAGCTACCTACAGGGACGGGCCAAAAACATTCAGTACTTC. Its protein is CASSYLQGRAKNIQYF.

The chain is built from TRBV5-1 and TRBJ2-2, with TRBD1 matching over 7 bases. The V gene's germline CDR1 is SGHRS and CDR2 YFSETQ. CDR3 length: 16 amino acids. Trimming at V came to 3 bases and at J to 4 bases, leaving 9 bases not matched to a gene. The CDR3 is CASSSDRVSGTGELFF. CDR3 coding DNA: TGCGCCAGCAGCTCTGACAGGGTGTCGGGCACCGGGGAGCTGTTTTTT.

CDR3 DNA: TGTGCCAGCAGCCATGGCCGGGACACCTACACAGATACGCAGTATTTT. Amino acids: CASSHGRDTYTDTQYF. This rearrangement joins TRBV28 to TRBJ2-3; possibly TRBD1 for D (6 bases). Germline CDR1 reads MDHEN; CDR2 reads SYDVKM. Trimming left V 6 bases short and J 2 bases short, with 18 bases between. The CDR3 runs 16 residues.